Each of the 26 T cell receptor beta chains below was sequenced from the same sample in a study of blood T cell repertoires in COVID-19. Measured with immunoSEQ multiplex PCR; TCRdb has only the in-frame clones, and not every one. The table includes 250,000 or so clones, 91% detected once. Sequencing was done on a sample of PBMCs or T cells enriched from blood (not recorded which). These receptors were collected from a man in his forties who had been exposed to COVID-19.

The chain uses TRBV6-4 and TRBJ1-3; TRBD1 agrees at 8 bases. Germline CDR1 MRHNA, CDR2 SNTAGT. The CDR3 is made up of 15 amino acids. Unmatched junction bases numbered 8, after V lost 10 bases and J lost 0 bases. CDR3 DNA: TGTGCCACCACGGGGACAGGACCCTCTGGAAACACCATATATTTT. It encodes CATTGTGPSGNTIYF.

The CDR3 here is CASSQDRAALTDTQYF. DNA of the CDR3: TGTGCCAGCAGCCAAGACAGAGCGGCACTCACAGATACGCAGTATTTT. V usage is TRBV4-2 and J usage is TRBJ2-3; D possibly corresponds to TRBD2 (5 bases). The V and J ends lost 0 bases and 2 bases respectively, with 12 bases between them. CDR3 length: 16 amino acids. Per germline, CDR1 LGHNA and CDR2 YNFKEQ.

The chain joins TRBV18 to TRBJ1-1; D possibly corresponds to TRBD1 (5 bases). The CDR3 covers 17 residues. Trimming removed 0 bases at V and 0 bases at J, with 14 bases between. Germline CDR1 reads KGHSH; CDR2 reads LQKENI. DNA for the CDR3: TGTGCCAGCTCACCACCCTCCCGGGGACTTCTGAACACTGAAGCTTTCTTT. This translates into CASSPPSRGLLNTEAFF.

The rearrangement links TRBV16 to TRBJ1-5, with 7 bases that match TRBD1. The V gene's germline CDR1 is KGHSY and CDR2 FQNENV. V was clipped by 1 base and J by 5 bases; unmatched bases: 8. The CDR3 length is 16 residues. In DNA form, the CDR3 reads TGTGCCAGCAGCCAATTCGCCAGGGGGGAAGATCAGCCCCAGCATTTT. Translated, it gives CASSQFARGEDQPQHF.

The chain is built from TRBV23-1 and TRBJ2-7, with a tentative D call TRBD2 (5 bases). TRBV23-1 is classed as an ORF, of uncertain function. The CDR3 covers 14 residues. Trimming removed 0 bases at V and 6 bases at J, with 12 bases between. CDR3 DNA sequence: TGCGCCAGCAGTCAATCAGTACGGCGGGCCGAGCAGTACTTC. Translation gives CASSQSVRRAEQYF.

The rearrangement uses TRBV5-8 and TRBJ1-2, with TRBD1 matching 7 bases. CDR1 and CDR2 (germline): SGHTS, YDEGEE. The CDR3 contains 16 residues. J gave up 3 bases and V 4 bases, and 12 bases lay outside the gene matches. The CDR3 sequence is CASSDNRDSNYYGYTF. The CDR3 DNA is TGTGCCAGCAGCGATAACCGGGACAGCAACTACTATGGCTACACCTTC.

This chain joins TRBV19 and TRBJ1-5; unclear D gene. The CDR3 extends over 15 amino acids. V shed 3 bases and J shed 3 bases, with 12 bases lying between them. Germline CDR1 is LNHDA and CDR2 is SQIVND (reference sequence). CDR3 bases: TGTGCCAGTAGTATGAGCCGCCCTAACAATCAGCCCCAGCATTTT. It translates to CASSMSRPNNQPQHF.

The V call is TRBV6-5, the J call TRBJ2-7; TRBD1 aligns across 12 bases. Germline V gene data show CDR1 as MNHEY and CDR2 as SVGAGI. Germline trimming cut 8 bases from V and 2 bases from J; bases unmatched to any gene: 7. This CDR3 has 15 amino acids. The CDR3 region is CASGMGQGATYEQYF. In nucleotides, the CDR3 is TGTGCCAGCGGGATGGGACAGGGGGCCACCTACGAGCAGTACTTC.

The chain recombines TRBV28 with TRBJ1-5; 9 nucleotides agree with TRBD1. Germline assignment: CDR1 MDHEN and CDR2 SYDVKM. Unmatched junction bases numbered 8, after V lost 7 bases and J lost 4 bases. The CDR3 is 15 residues long. The chain's CDR3 is CASNGDRDLNQPQHF. The CDR3 region has the DNA TGTGCCAGCAATGGGGACAGGGACCTAAATCAGCCCCAGCATTTT.

The chain joins TRBV5-6 to TRBJ2-5, with 7 bases that match TRBD2. The CDR3 length is 18 residues. Germline CDR1 SGHDT, CDR2 YYEEEE. With V trimmed by 1 base and J by 9 bases, 21 bases remained unmatched. DNA of the CDR3: TGTGCCAGCAGCTTGAACGTCTACCAAGAGATTGGGGGGAGGGCCCAGTACTTC. This gives the protein CASSLNVYQEIGGRAQYF.

The chain carries TRBV29-1 and TRBJ2-3; 7 bases map to TRBD2. The trim removed 7 bases at V and 4 bases at J, leaving 11 bases unmatched. This CDR3 has 14 residues. CDR1 is SQVTM, CDR2 ANQGSEA, per germline. The CDR3 DNA reads TGCAGCGGCCTACTAGCGCCCACCCCAGATACGCAGTATTTT. Translation gives CSGLLAPTPDTQYF.

The rearrangement joins TRBV5-1 to TRBJ2-1; 9 positions agree with TRBD1. Trimming removed 5 bases from V and 0 bases from J; junction bases left unmatched: 6. Germline CDR1 SGHRS, CDR2 YFSETQ. CDR3 length: 16 residues. The CDR3 DNA follows: TGCGCCAGCAGTGAGGGGACAGGGAGCTCCTACAATGAGCAGTTCTTC. It translates to CASSEGTGSSYNEQFF.

This clone has only one observation. The CDR3 sequence: CSVAGGAGTQYF. The CDR3 DNA is TGCAGCGTTGCAGGGGGCGCGGGGACGCAGTATTTT. V and J are TRBV29-1 and TRBJ2-3; TRBD1 matches at 8 bases. J lost 9 bases, V lost 4 bases, and 6 bases had no gene match. This CDR3 is built from 12 residues. CDR1 SQVTM and CDR2 ANQGSEA come from the germline V gene.

This clone was seen once. V gene TRBV18 combines with J gene TRBJ2-4; tentative D call: TRBD1 (5 bases). The CDR3 runs to 18 residues. CDR1 and CDR2 (germline): KGHSH, LQKENI. V lost 0 bases and J lost 7, with 22 bases in between. The CDR3 is CASSPPLLGHLIHNIQYF. CDR3 nucleotide sequence: TGTGCCAGCTCACCACCTCTTCTCGGACACCTTATCCATAACATTCAGTACTTC.

The chain employs TRBV5-1 and TRBJ2-7, with 8 nucleotides matching TRBD1. The CDR3 runs to 17 residues. Germline-derived CDR1 and CDR2 are SGHRS and YFSETQ. V lost 0 bases to trimming and J lost 3 bases; unmatched junction nucleotides: 11. The CDR3 sequence is CASSLGPQGAVNYEQYF. CDR3 in DNA: TGCGCCAGCAGCTTGGGACCCCAGGGGGCGGTGAACTACGAGCAGTACTTC.

The chain uses TRBV10-3 and TRBJ2-7; 8 positions match TRBD1. V dropped 0 bases and J dropped 2; count of bases not matched to a gene: 3. The CDR3 runs to 15 residues. In germline, CDR1 is ENHRY, CDR2 SYGVKD. Here the CDR3 reads CAISESGQGPYEQYF. In DNA form, the CDR3 reads TGTGCCATCAGTGAGTCCGGACAGGGCCCCTACGAGCAGTACTTC.

CDR3: CASSPRTGTYYGYTF. The CDR3 region has the DNA TGTGCCAGCAGCCCACGGACAGGGACATACTATGGCTACACCTTC. The rearrangement uses TRBV5-4 and TRBJ1-2; 8 bases line up with TRBD1. The ends lost 4 bases at V and 3 bases at J; junction bases unmatched: 8. CDR3 length: 15 residues. CDR1 and CDR2 from the germline V gene are SGHNT and YYREEE (reference sequence).

V and J are TRBV6-5 and TRBJ1-5, with D possibly TRBD1 on 5 matching bases. The CDR3 contains 15 residues. V was cut by 0 bases and J by 7 bases, with 13 bases left in between. Germline loops: CDR1 MNHEY, CDR2 SVGAGI. Written as DNA, the CDR3 is TGTGCCAGCAGTTACTCGATTGGGGGGGAGCAGCCCCAGCATTTT. Translated, it gives CASSYSIGGEQPQHF.

This chain links TRBV20-1 with TRBJ2-1; TRBD2 matches 7 bases. The CDR3 sequence is 13 residues long. The germline gives CDR1 DFQATT, CDR2 SNEGSKA (reference sequence). With V trimmed by 3 bases and J by 7 bases, 6 bases remained unmatched. In DNA, the CDR3 is TGCAGTGCTAGTGAAAGCGGGAAAAATGAGCAGTTCTTC. It translates to CSASESGKNEQFF.

In its sample, this clone was seen a few times. The chain combines TRBV19 with TRBJ1-4, with 8 bases identical to TRBD1. Germline CDR1 and CDR2: LNHDA and SQIVND (reference sequence). The ends lost 0 bases at V and 7 bases at J; junction bases unmatched: 13. This CDR3 region has 18 residues. The CDR3 bases are TGTGCCAGTAGTATAGAAGGGAATAACAGGGGGTGGGGTGAAAAACTGTTTTTT. Translating gives CASSIEGNNRGWGEKLFF.

The chain employs TRBV11-2 and TRBJ1-2, with D tentatively TRBD1 (5 bases). Looked up from germline, CDR1 is SGHAT and CDR2 is FQNNGV. The CDR3 is 12 amino acids. The V and J ends lost 7 bases and 3 bases respectively, with 9 bases between them. The chain's CDR3 is CASNSGDYGYTF. In DNA form, the CDR3 reads TGTGCCAGCAACTCGGGGGACTATGGCTACACCTTC.

The chain uses TRBV6-6 and TRBJ1-2; unclear D gene. Trimming shortened V by 6 bases and J by 3 bases, and 8 bases separated the two germline ends. The CDR3 consists of 12 residues. In germline, CDR1 is MNHNY, CDR2 SVGAGI (reference sequence). The CDR3 nucleotides read TGTGCCAGCAGAGGGAGGGACTATGGCTACACCTTC. The encoded protein is CASRGRDYGYTF.

V gene TRBV30 combines with J gene TRBJ1-1; D is possibly TRBD1 (5 bases). Germline CDR1 reads GTSNPN; CDR2 reads SVGIG (reference sequence). The CDR3 is made up of 15 amino acids. V lost 0 bases and J 1 base, leaving 12 bases between the germline ends. In DNA form, the CDR3 reads TGTGCCTGGAGTGTGGGGGGAGTTGGGAACACTGAAGCTTTCTTT. This gives the protein CAWSVGGVGNTEAFF.

The chain combines TRBV5-5 with TRBJ1-4; possible D gene TRBD1, 6 bases. The V end lost 0 bases, the J end lost 7 bases, and 13 bases lay between the germline ends. Germline loops: CDR1 SGHKS, CDR2 YYEKEE (reference sequence). The CDR3 length is 15 residues. As DNA, the CDR3 is TGTGCCAGCAGCTTGGAATCAGGGGCGGGTGAAAAACTGTTTTTT. This gives the protein CASSLESGAGEKLFF.

V and J are TRBV19 and TRBJ2-2; tentative D call: TRBD1 (7 bases). Germline V gene data show CDR1 as LNHDA and CDR2 as SQIVND (reference sequence). The CDR3 runs to 18 residues. V was cut by 3 bases and J by 0 bases, with 17 bases left in between. This CDR3 is CASSMWAGGGANTGELFF. Written as DNA, the CDR3 is TGTGCCAGTAGTATGTGGGCCGGAGGGGGCGCGAACACCGGGGAGCTGTTTTTT.

The chain combines TRBV10-3 with TRBJ2-3; 7 bases align to TRBD2. The CDR3 runs 15 residues. From germline, CDR1 is ENHRY and CDR2 SYGVKD. Trimming at V came to 3 bases and at J to 0 bases, leaving 3 bases not matched to a gene. CDR3 region: CAISDSRESTDTQYF. The CDR3 bases are TGTGCCATCAGTGATTCGCGGGAGAGCACAGATACGCAGTATTTT.